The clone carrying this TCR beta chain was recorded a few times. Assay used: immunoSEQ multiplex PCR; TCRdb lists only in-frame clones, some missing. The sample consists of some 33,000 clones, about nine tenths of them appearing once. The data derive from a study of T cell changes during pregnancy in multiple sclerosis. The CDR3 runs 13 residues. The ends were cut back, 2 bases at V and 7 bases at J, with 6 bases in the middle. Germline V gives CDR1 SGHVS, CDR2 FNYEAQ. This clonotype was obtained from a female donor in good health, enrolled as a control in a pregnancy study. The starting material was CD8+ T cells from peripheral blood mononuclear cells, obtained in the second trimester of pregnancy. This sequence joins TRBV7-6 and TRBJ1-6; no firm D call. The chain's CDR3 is CASSLRENSPLHF. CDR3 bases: TGTGCCAGCAGCTTACGTGAGAATTCACCCCTCCACTTT.